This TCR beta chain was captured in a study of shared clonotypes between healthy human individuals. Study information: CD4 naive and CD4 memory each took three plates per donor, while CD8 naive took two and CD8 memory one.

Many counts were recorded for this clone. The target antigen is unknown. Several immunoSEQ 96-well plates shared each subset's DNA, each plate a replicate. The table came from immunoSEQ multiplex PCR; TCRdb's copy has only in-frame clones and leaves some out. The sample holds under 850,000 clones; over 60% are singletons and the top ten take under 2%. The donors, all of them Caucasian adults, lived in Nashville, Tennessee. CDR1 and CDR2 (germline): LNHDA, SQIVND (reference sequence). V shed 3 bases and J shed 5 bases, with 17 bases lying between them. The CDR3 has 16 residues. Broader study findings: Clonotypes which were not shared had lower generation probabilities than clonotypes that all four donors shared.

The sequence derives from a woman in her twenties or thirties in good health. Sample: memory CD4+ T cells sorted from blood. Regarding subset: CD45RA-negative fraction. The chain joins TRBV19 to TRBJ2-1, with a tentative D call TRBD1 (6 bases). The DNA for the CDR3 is TGTGCCAGTAGTATTCAGGGGCTAGCCGAAAACAATGAGCAGTTCTTC. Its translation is CASSIQGLAENNEQFF.